This T cell receptor (beta chain) was retrieved from a study of Graves' ophthalmopathy and Graves' hyperthyroidism. Donors with ophthalmopathy: moderate-to-severe activity, CAS ≥3, NOSPECS ≥4, duration under 3 months. This clonotype showed up many times. Researchers took RNA transcripts and amplified TCR beta CDR3 regions from them. First-round RT-PCR relied on HTBI primers, and a second-round multiplex PCR came next. TCRdb reprocessed the multiplex PCR reads with MiXCR, giving one entry per CDR3 protein. Of almost 750,000 distinct CDR3 sequences listed, around 40% are singletons. The TCR was taken from an adult man with Graves' ophthalmopathy. Sequences were obtained from peripheral blood.

This CDR3 is CASSQGGANTEAFF. Written as DNA, the CDR3 is TGTGCCAGCAGCCAAGGGGGGGCTAACACTGAAGCTTTCTTT. The rearrangement uses TRBV7-2 and TRBJ1-1; tentatively, D is TRBD1 (6 bases). In germline, CDR1 is SGHTA, CDR2 FQGNSA. The CDR3 length is 14 residues. V dropped 5 bases and J dropped 2 bases, with 12 bases sitting between them. The variable domain in full, with the rest retrieved from reference TRBV7-2 and TRBJ1-1, is GAGVSQSPSNKVTEKGKDVELRCDPISGHTALYWYRQSLGQGLEFLIYFQGNSAPDKSGLPSDRFSAERTGGSVSTLTIQRTQQEDSAVYLCASSQGGANTEAFFGQGTRLTVV.